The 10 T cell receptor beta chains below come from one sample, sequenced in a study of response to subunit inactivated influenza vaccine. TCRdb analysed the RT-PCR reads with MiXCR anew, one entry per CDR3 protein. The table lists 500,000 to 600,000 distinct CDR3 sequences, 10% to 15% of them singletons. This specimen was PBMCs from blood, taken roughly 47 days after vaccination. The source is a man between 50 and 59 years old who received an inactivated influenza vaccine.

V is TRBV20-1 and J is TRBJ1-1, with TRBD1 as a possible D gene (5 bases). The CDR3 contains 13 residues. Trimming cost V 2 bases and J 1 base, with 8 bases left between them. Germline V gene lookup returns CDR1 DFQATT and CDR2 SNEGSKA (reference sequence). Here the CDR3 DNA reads TGCAGTGCTAGAAGGGACCCGAACACTGAAGCTTTCTTT. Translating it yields CSARRDPNTEAFF.

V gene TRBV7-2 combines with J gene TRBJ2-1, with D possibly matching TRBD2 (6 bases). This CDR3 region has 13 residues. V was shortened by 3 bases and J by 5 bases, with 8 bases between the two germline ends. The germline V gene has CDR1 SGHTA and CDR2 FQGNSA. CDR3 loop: CASSLDYDNEQFF. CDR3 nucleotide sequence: TGTGCCAGCAGCTTGGACTACGACAATGAGCAGTTCTTC.

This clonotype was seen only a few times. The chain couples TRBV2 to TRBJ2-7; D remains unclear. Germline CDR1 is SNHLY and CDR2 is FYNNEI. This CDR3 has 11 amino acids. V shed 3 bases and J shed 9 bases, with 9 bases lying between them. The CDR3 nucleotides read TGTGCCAGCAGTGATACCACGGGGCAGTACTTC. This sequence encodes CASSDTTGQYF.

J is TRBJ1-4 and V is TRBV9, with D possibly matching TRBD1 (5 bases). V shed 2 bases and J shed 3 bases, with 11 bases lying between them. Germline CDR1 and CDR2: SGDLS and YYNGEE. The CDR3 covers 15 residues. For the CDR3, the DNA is TGTGCCAGCAGCGTCAGCGGGGCGGCTAATGAAAAACTGTTTTTT. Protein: CASSVSGAANEKLFF.

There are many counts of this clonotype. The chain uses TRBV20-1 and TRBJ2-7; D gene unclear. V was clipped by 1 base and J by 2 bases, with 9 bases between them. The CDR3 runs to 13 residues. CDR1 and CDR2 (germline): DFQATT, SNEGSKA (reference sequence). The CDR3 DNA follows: TGCAGTGCTAGAGTTTTCAGCGCCTACGAGCAGTACTTC. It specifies CSARVFSAYEQYF.

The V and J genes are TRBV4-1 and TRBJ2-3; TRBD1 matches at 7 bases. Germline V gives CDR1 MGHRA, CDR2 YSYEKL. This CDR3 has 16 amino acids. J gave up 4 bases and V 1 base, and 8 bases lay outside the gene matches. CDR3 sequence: CASSQVEGARPDTQYF. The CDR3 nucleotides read TGCGCCAGCAGCCAAGTTGAGGGGGCGCGCCCAGATACGCAGTATTTT.

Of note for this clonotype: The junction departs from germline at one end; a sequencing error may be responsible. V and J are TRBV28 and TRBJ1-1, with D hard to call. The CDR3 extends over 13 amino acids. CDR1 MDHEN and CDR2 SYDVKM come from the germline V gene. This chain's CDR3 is CASRLYRNTEAFF. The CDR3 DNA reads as TGTGCCAGCAGGTTATACAGGAACACTGAAGCTTTCTTT. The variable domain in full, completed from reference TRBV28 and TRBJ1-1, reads DVKVTQSSRYLVKRTGEKVFLECVQDMDHENMFWYRQDPGLGLRLIYFSYDVKMKEKGDIPEGYSVSREKKERFSLILESASTNQTSMYLCASRLYRNTEAFFGQGTRLTVV.

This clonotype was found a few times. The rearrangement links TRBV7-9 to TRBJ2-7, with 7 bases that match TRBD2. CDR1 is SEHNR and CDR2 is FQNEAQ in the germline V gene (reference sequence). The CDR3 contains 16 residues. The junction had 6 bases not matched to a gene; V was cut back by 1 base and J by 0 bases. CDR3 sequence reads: CASSLGLGTTSYEQYF. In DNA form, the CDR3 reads TGTGCCAGCAGCTTAGGGCTGGGGACTACCTCCTACGAGCAGTACTTC.

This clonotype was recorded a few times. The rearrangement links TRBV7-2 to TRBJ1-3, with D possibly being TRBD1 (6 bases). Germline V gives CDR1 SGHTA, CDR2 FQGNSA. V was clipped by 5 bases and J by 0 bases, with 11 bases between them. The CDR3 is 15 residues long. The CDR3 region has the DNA TGTGCCAGCAGCCTAACAGGGAGCTCTGGAAACACCATATATTTT. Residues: CASSLTGSSGNTIYF. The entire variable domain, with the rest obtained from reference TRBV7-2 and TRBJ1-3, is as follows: GAGVSQSPSNKVTEKGKDVELRCDPISGHTALYWYRQSLGQGLEFLIYFQGNSAPDKSGLPSDRFSAERTGGSVSTLTIQRTQQEDSAVYLCASSLTGSSGNTIYFGEGSWLTVV.

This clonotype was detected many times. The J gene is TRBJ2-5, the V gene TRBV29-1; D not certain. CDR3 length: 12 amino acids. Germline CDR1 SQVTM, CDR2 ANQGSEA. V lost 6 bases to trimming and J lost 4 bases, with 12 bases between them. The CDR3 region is CSVSKTGETQYF. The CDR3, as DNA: TGCAGCGTCTCTAAGACCGGAGAGACCCAGTACTTC.